This T cell receptor beta chain is drawn from a study of T cell changes during pregnancy in multiple sclerosis. TCRdb's copy holds only in-frame clones and misses some; the assay was immunoSEQ multiplex PCR. The sample shows roughly 88,000 clones, roughly 90% of them seen only once. CDR3 length: 13 residues. V was cut by 1 base and J by 5 bases, with 9 bases left in between. Germline V gene lookup returns CDR1 GTSNPN and CDR2 SVGIG (reference sequence). The specimen was peripheral blood, collected in the first trimester of pregnancy. The receptor was derived from a female donor with multiple sclerosis, enrolled in a pregnancy study. The chain has TRBV30 and TRBJ1-5; D call uncertain. The CDR3 DNA reads as TGTGCCTGGAGTGGGCAGTCAGATCAGCCCCAGCATTTT. Protein product: CAWSGQSDQPQHF.